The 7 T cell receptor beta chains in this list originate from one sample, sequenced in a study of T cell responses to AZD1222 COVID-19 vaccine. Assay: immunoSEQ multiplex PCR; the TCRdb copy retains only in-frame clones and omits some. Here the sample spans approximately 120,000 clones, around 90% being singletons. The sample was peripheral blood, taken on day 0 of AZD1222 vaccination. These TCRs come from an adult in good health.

CDR3 nucleotide sequence: TGTGCCAGCCGTTGGGCAGGGGCAAATGAAAAACTGTTTTTT. This translates into CASRWAGANEKLFF. The V call is TRBV27, the J call TRBJ1-4, with a weak D call TRBD1 (6 bases). Trimming stripped 8 bases from V and 5 bases from J, with 15 bases between. The CDR3 length is 14 residues. CDR1 MNHEY and CDR2 SMNVEV come from the germline V gene (reference sequence).

The CDR3 nucleotides read TGTGCCAGCAGTTTATGGTCAGGGATGAGCAATCAGCCCCAGCATTTT. As protein: CASSLWSGMSNQPQHF. The chain uses TRBV28 and TRBJ1-5, with D possibly being TRBD1 (5 bases). Trimming removed 0 bases at V and 1 base at J, with 10 bases between. The CDR3 has 16 residues. Germline-derived CDR1 and CDR2 are MDHEN and SYDVKM.

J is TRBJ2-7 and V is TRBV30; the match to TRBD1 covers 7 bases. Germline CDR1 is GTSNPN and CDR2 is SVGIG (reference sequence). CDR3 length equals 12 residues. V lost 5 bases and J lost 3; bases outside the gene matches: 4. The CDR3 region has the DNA TGTGCCTGGTCCCGGGACAGCTACGAGCAGTACTTC. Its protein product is CAWSRDSYEQYF.

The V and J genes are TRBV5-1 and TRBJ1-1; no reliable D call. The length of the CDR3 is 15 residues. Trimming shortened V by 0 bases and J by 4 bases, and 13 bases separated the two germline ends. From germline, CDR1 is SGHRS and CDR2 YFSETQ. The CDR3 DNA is TGCGCCAGCAGCTTGGAAACAGACTTAGCCACTGAAGCTTTCTTT. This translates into CASSLETDLATEAFF.

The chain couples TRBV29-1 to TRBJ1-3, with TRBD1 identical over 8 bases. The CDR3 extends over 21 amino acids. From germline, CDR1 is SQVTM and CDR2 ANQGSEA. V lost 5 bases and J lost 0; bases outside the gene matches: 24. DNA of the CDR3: TGCAGCGTTTGGACCCCGCTTCCGGGGGGCAGGGGGCCCCGCTCTGGAAACACCATATATTTT. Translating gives CSVWTPLPGGRGPRSGNTIYF.

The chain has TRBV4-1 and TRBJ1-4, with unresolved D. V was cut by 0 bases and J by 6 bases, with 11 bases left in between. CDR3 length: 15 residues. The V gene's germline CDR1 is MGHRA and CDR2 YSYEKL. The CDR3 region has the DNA TGCGCCAGCAGCCAAGACGGCCAGACACATGAAAAACTGTTTTTT. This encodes CASSQDGQTHEKLFF.

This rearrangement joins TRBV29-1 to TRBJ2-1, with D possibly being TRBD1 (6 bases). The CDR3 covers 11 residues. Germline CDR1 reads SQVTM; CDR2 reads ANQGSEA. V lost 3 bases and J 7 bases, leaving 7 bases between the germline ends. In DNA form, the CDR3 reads TGCAGCGTTGACAGGGGTAATGAGCAGTTCTTC. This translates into CSVDRGNEQFF.